This entry lists 27 T cell receptor beta chains sequenced from one sample in a study of blood T cells in healthy people across ages (dated by TCRdb to between 2014 and 2016). Library prep was done by 5' RACE. The instrument given in TCRdb is Illumina HiSeq 2500. A second PCR of about 7 to 12 cycles was run with a J-beta primer mix and a sample-barcoded 5' primer. Using fastp trimming at Q25 and MiXCR clonotype assembly, TCRdb reanalyzed the public sequencing data and kept in-frame beta chains. Duplicate CDR3 protein sequences are folded into a single record with the most common DNA and genes. The sample has roughly 900,000 distinct CDR3 sequences on record, approximately 49% of them singletons. The ten largest clones take up 13% of the sample. Source material: blood. The receptors come from a man in his thirties or forties in good health.

J is TRBJ2-3 and V is TRBV20-1; 7 bases are a match to TRBD2. The germline V gene has CDR1 DFQATT and CDR2 SNEGSKA (reference sequence). The CDR3 covers 14 residues. V shed 6 bases, J shed 8 bases, and the junction held 14 bases outside the gene matches. In DNA, the CDR3 is TGCAGTGCGGTCTTCCGGGACTACCAGGGTACGCAGTATTTT. It codes for CSAVFRDYQGTQYF.

This clonotype appeared a few times. V is TRBV4-1 and J is TRBJ1-1; D call uncertain. Germline values: CDR1 MGHRA, CDR2 YSYEKL. The CDR3 totals 15 residues. Trimming pared 0 bases from V and 1 base from J, leaving 9 bases between. The CDR3 here is CASSQDEAGNTEAFF. The CDR3 nucleotides are TGCGCCAGCAGCCAAGATGAGGCAGGGAACACTGAAGCTTTCTTT.

The chain combines TRBV20-1 with TRBJ1-6; D ambiguous. CDR1 DFQATT and CDR2 SNEGSKA come from the germline V gene (reference sequence). The CDR3 has 13 amino acids. The V end was cut by 1 base, the J end by 8 bases, with 9 bases between. The CDR3 sequence: CSARVREDSPLHF. Written as DNA, the CDR3 is TGCAGTGCTAGAGTAAGGGAGGATTCACCCCTCCACTTT.

The CDR3 sequence is CASSWARDSYEQYF. The CDR3 region has the DNA TGCGCCAGCAGCTGGGCTCGGGATTCCTACGAGCAGTACTTC. This rearrangement joins TRBV5-1 to TRBJ2-7; D might be TRBD2 (5 bases). Per germline, CDR1 SGHRS and CDR2 YFSETQ. Trimming cost V 3 bases and J 1 base, with 11 bases left between them. The CDR3 has 14 amino acids.

About this clonotype: One end of the junction is discordant with germline, which a read error may explain. The V gene is TRBV5-5, the J gene TRBJ2-5; TRBD1 agrees at 8 bases. CDR1 and CDR2 (germline): SGHKS, YYEKEE (reference sequence). The CDR3 length is 17 residues. The CDR3 DNA reads as TGTGTCAGCAGCTCCCAACGGACAACAGGGGGTGGGGAGACCCAGTACTTC. Its protein is CVSSSQRTTGGGETQYF.

This clonotype was found a few times. This rearrangement joins TRBV9 to TRBJ2-3, with 9 bases matching TRBD2. Trimming removed 3 bases from V and 5 bases from J; junction bases left unmatched: 7. The CDR3 consists of 15 residues. CDR1 is SGDLS, CDR2 YYNGEE, per germline. In nucleotides, the CDR3 is TGTGCCAGCAGCGAGCGCGGGGGGGCAGGAGATACGCAGTATTTT. Translating it yields CASSERGGAGDTQYF.

V usage is TRBV12-3 or TRBV12-4 and J usage is TRBJ2-7; TRBD1 aligns across 8 bases. CDR3 length: 15 amino acids. With 7 bases clipped from V and 1 base from J, the junction kept 9 bases outside the gene matches. This CDR3 reads CASTFGQGGSYEQYF. CDR3 nucleotide sequence: TGTGCCAGCACCTTTGGACAGGGAGGTTCCTACGAGCAGTACTTC.

The CDR3 sequence is CSAGQGSTQYF. The CDR3 DNA follows: TGCAGTGCGGGACAGGGTTCGACCCAGTACTTC. V gene TRBV20-1 combines with J gene TRBJ2-5; 9 positions agree with TRBD1. J gave up 7 bases and V 6 bases, and 3 bases lay outside the gene matches. Germline loops: CDR1 DFQATT, CDR2 SNEGSKA (reference sequence). CDR3 length equals 11 residues.

Turning to this clonotype: One junction end disagrees with the germline gene, perhaps due to a read error. The chain links TRBV27 to TRBJ2-2; no clear D gene. There are 12 residues in the CDR3. Germline V lookup: CDR1 MNHEY, CDR2 SMNVEV (reference sequence). CDR3 coding DNA: TGTGCCAGCAGTCCCTACACCGAGGAGCTGTTTTTT. It is translated as CASSPYTEELFF.

The CDR3 reads CASSQDHGLPSGNTIYF. The CDR3 bases are TGCGCCAGCAGCCAAGATCATGGACTGCCCTCTGGAAACACCATATATTTT. V and J are TRBV4-3 and TRBJ1-3; D unclear. The germline V gene encodes CDR1 LGHNA and CDR2 YSLEER. The CDR3 spans 17 residues. The V end lost 0 bases, the J end lost 0 bases, and 12 bases lay between the germline ends.

The CDR3 reads CASSLDPSGLNYGYTF. The CDR3 DNA reads as TGTGCCAGCAGCTTGGACCCGTCCGGGCTCAACTATGGCTACACCTTC. The chain recombines TRBV7-2 with TRBJ1-2, with no clear D. Trimming took off 3 bases at V and 2 bases at J, with 16 bases between the two ends. The germline V gene encodes CDR1 SGHTA and CDR2 FQGNSA. The CDR3 totals 16 residues.

Comments on this clonotype: One end of the junction varies from germline; a read error may be responsible. The genes are TRBV12-3 or TRBV12-4 and TRBJ1-6; D is uncertain. The CDR3 length is 13 residues. DNA for the CDR3: TGTGCCCGCAGTAGAGACGCCAATTCACCCCTCCACTTT. Translated, it gives CARSRDANSPLHF.

The rearrangement links TRBV7-2 to TRBJ2-7; TRBD2 matches at 9 bases. CDR3 length: 17 amino acids. Germline V lookup: CDR1 SGHTA, CDR2 FQGNSA. With V trimmed by 4 bases and J by 2 bases, 12 bases remained unmatched. DNA of the CDR3: TGTGCCAGCAGCTCTCCCGCCCGGACTAGCGTCACCTACGAGCAGTACTTC. It is translated as CASSSPARTSVTYEQYF.

In this sample, this clonotype turned up once. V usage is TRBV20-1 and J usage is TRBJ2-1, with TRBD2 matching 8 bases. The CDR3 totals 12 residues. Per the germline V gene, CDR1 is DFQATT and CDR2 is SNEGSKA (reference sequence). V lost 6 bases and J lost 5; bases outside the gene matches: 3. The CDR3 DNA sequence: TGCAGTGCCCCCGGGGGGGACAATGAGCAGTTCTTC. Its translation: CSAPGGDNEQFF.

V usage is TRBV5-1 and J usage is TRBJ1-1; 8 bases align to TRBD1. The ends lost 5 bases at V and 3 bases at J; junction bases unmatched: 12. The germline CDR1 and CDR2 sequences are SGHRS and YFSETQ. The CDR3 has 16 residues. CDR3 residues: CASRGGQGITDTEAFF. The CDR3, as DNA: TGCGCCAGCAGGGGCGGACAGGGTATTACCGACACTGAAGCTTTCTTT.

J is TRBJ2-4 and V is TRBV7-9, with a weak D call TRBD2 (6 bases). The CDR3 consists of 15 residues. V was shortened by 6 bases and J by 3 bases, with 15 bases between the two germline ends. Germline CDR1 reads SEHNR; CDR2 reads FQNEAQ (reference sequence). Here the CDR3 DNA reads TGTGCCAGCAGTATAGGGGTCGGGGGCAAAAACATTCAGTACTTC. Protein: CASSIGVGGKNIQYF.

This clonotype appeared many times. The V gene is TRBV4-3, the J gene TRBJ2-1, with TRBD2 matching 10 bases. V lost 0 bases and J lost 7; bases outside the gene matches: 12. The CDR3 has 18 residues. CDR1 and CDR2 (germline): LGHNA, YSLEER. The CDR3 DNA is TGCGCCAGCAGCCAAGATTCTTGGTCGGCTAGCGGGGGTAATGAGCAGTTCTTC. Protein sequence: CASSQDSWSASGGNEQFF.

The rearrangement links TRBV12-3 or TRBV12-4 to TRBJ1-5, with D perhaps matching TRBD1 (5 bases). The CDR3 consists of 14 residues. Trimming took off 4 bases at V and 3 bases at J, with 10 bases between the two ends. The CDR3 DNA sequence: TGTGCCAGCAGTTCCGAGACAGTCAATCAGCCCCAGCATTTT. Translated, it gives CASSSETVNQPQHF.

The chain carries TRBV7-2 and TRBJ2-3, with TRBD2 matching over 8 bases. V dropped 5 bases and J dropped 1; count of bases not matched to a gene: 5. This CDR3 comprises 15 residues. Germline-derived CDR1 and CDR2 are SGHTA and FQGNSA. CDR3 region: CASSTGTRGTDTQYF. For the CDR3, the DNA is TGTGCCAGCAGCACCGGGACTAGGGGCACAGATACGCAGTATTTT.

This rearrangement joins TRBV9 to TRBJ2-7; D is possibly TRBD2 (5 bases). Trimming pared 0 bases from V and 2 bases from J, leaving 18 bases between. Germline V gives CDR1 SGDLS, CDR2 YYNGEE. The CDR3 contains 17 residues. The CDR3 nucleotides are TGTGCCAGCAGCGTAGCCCCAACCTCCAGCGGTCCCTACGAGCAGTACTTC. It codes for CASSVAPTSSGPYEQYF.

This chain uses TRBV6-4 with TRBJ2-1; D is unresolved. The CDR3 has 15 amino acids. Trimming left V 0 bases short and J 4 bases short, with 10 bases between. The germline V gene encodes CDR1 MRHNA and CDR2 SNTAGT. The CDR3 region has the DNA TGTGCCAGCAGTGACTCGGCCATTCCGTACAATGAGCAGTTCTTC. Translating gives CASSDSAIPYNEQFF.

This clonotype was picked up a small number of times. The rearrangement links TRBV4-1 to TRBJ2-1; D is undetermined. Looked up from germline, CDR1 is MGHRA and CDR2 is YSYEKL. CDR3 length: 14 residues. V shed 1 base and J shed 6 bases, with 10 bases lying between them. The CDR3 DNA follows: TGCGCCAGCAGCCAAGTTCCCGACTCCAATGAGCAGTTCTTC. Translated, it gives CASSQVPDSNEQFF.

This clonotype was seen a handful of times. The V call is TRBV7-2, the J call TRBJ2-3; D not certain. CDR3 size: 15 residues. V gave up 5 bases and J gave up 4 bases, with 16 bases separating them. Germline V lookup: CDR1 SGHTA, CDR2 FQGNSA. This CDR3 is CASSLEAIGADTQYF. The CDR3 bases are TGTGCCAGCAGCCTCGAGGCCATCGGCGCAGATACGCAGTATTTT.

V usage is TRBV9 and J usage is TRBJ2-1; 8 bases are a match to TRBD2. CDR1 SGDLS and CDR2 YYNGEE come from the germline V gene. After removal of 0 bases from V and 4 bases from J, the junction contained 3 bases not matched to a gene. CDR3 length: 15 residues. The CDR3 DNA sequence: TGTGCCAGCAGCGTAGAACTAGCGGTTTACAATGAGCAGTTCTTC. It yields the protein CASSVELAVYNEQFF.

CDR3 protein: CASSQDDSSDEQFF. For the CDR3, the DNA is TGTGCCAGCAGCCAAGACGACAGTAGCGATGAGCAGTTCTTC. V and J are TRBV4-2 and TRBJ2-1; D tentatively fits TRBD1 or TRBD2 (5 bases each). The CDR3 loop spans 14 amino acids. The germline V gene has CDR1 LGHNA and CDR2 YNFKEQ. V was clipped by 0 bases and J by 8 bases, with 11 bases between them.

The table lists this clonotype with a few counts. The rearrangement joins TRBV6-2 or TRBV6-3 to TRBJ2-4; the D gene is possibly TRBD2 (5 bases). Germline V CDR1 and CDR2: MNHEY, SVGEGT. The CDR3 runs 15 residues. Trimming stripped 5 bases from V and 0 bases from J, with 11 bases between. The CDR3 loop reads CASSGLEIAKNIQYF. DNA of the CDR3: TGTGCCAGCAGTGGACTGGAGATAGCCAAAAACATTCAGTACTTC.

This clonotype was detected only a few times. The chain carries TRBV6-2 or TRBV6-3 and TRBJ1-2; D is perhaps TRBD1 (6 bases). The CDR3 is 15 residues long. V was shortened by 4 bases and J by 0 bases, with 12 bases between the two germline ends. Germline assignment: CDR1 MNHEY and CDR2 SVGEGT. Written as DNA, the CDR3 is TGTGCCAGCAGTTCCACGGGACATTCTAACTATGGCTACACCTTC. Residues: CASSSTGHSNYGYTF.